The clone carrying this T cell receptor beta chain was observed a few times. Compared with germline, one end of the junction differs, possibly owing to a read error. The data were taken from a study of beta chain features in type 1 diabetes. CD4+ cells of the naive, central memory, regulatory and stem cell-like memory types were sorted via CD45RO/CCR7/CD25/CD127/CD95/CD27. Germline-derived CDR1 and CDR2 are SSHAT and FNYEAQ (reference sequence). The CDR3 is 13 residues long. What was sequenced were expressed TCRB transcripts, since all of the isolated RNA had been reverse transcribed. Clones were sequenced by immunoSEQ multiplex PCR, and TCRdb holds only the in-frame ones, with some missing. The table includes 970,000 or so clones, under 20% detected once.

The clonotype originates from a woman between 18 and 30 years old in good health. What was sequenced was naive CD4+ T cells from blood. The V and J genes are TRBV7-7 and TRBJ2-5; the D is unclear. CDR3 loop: CASSVSPTETQYF. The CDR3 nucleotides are TGTGCTAGCAGCGTAAGCCCTACGGAGACCCAGTACTTC.